This TCR beta chain comes out of a study of shared clonotypes between healthy human individuals. General study points: Sampling included only blood; tissue repertoires likely differ.

Every donor, a Caucasian adult, lived in Nashville, Tennessee. This table comes from immunoSEQ multiplex PCR, and its TCRdb copy is limited to in-frame clones, with some not included. The table lists under 2.5 million clones, 85% to 95% of them singletons, with 0.37% in the top ten. Concerning this clone: Antigen: not known.

The CDR3 is 12 residues long. Germline CDR1 reads MDHEN; CDR2 reads SYDVKM. V was cut by 10 bases and J by 7 bases, with 14 bases left in between. The clonotype comes from a man between 18 and 29 years old in good health. Some clones in this sample may be carry-over from other donors' samples. The specimen was naive CD4+ T cells from PBMCs. The subset is: CD45RA+ positively selected. V and J are TRBV28 and TRBJ1-5; tentatively, D is TRBD1 (6 bases). CDR3 nucleotides: TGTGCCACCCGGGACATCGGGCAGCCCCAGCATTTT. Translated: CATRDIGQPQHF.